Listed here is a single TCR beta chain. TCRdb re-called the 5' RACE reads and shows each CDR3 protein once, DNA omitted. The listing contains 500,000 or so distinct CDR3 sequences. The germline gives CDR1 SEHNR, CDR2 FQNEAQ (reference sequence). The CDR3 contains 14 residues. These data originate in a study of T cells expressing NK-cell markers. Sequences were obtained from blood T cells: a sorted CD56 or NKG2C T cell subset, CD4+ or CD8+ T cells, or bulk PBMC T cells (not recorded which). The J gene is TRBJ1-1, the V gene TRBV7-9; with no DNA, the TCRdb D assignment of TRBD1 cannot be verified. The clonotype was recovered from a man aged 18 to 30 in good health. CDR3: CASSSPELNTEAFF.